The clone carrying this T cell receptor beta chain has a handful of counts. Its target is not known. The data are from a study of cytomegalovirus exposure and HLA in healthy donors. Overall study findings and caveats: In a later analysis, V- and J-gene trimming of beta chains associated with a DCLRE1C missense variant, replicated independently. Being productive about 87% or about 30% of the time was typical of most TCR beta V segments in an earlier analysis. Common viral pathogens were later found to be apparently linked to several of the most significant clusters. An assumption of roughly uniform sequencing depth across donors underlay the presence/absence analyses.

The CDR3 sequence is 16 residues long. Germline V gene data show CDR1 as SGHTA and CDR2 as FQGNSA. V shed 2 bases and J 8 bases; nucleotides not matched to a gene: 9. Use of 60 Vbeta and 13 Jbeta primers characterized the PCR. Repertoires were generated with immunoSEQ multiplex PCR, while TCRdb's copy carries only in-frame clones and drops some. Found here are about 60,000 clones, approximately 79% of them singletons; the top ten hold less than 3%. The sequence derives from a woman aged 30 to 39 in good health and CMV-seronegative. The genes are TRBV7-2 and TRBJ1-4; 9 bases agree with TRBD1. Material for sequencing was PBMCs. The CDR3 loop reads CASSLFGGQGGEKLFF. For the CDR3, the DNA is TGTGCCAGCAGCTTATTCGGGGGACAGGGAGGAGAAAAACTGTTTTTT.